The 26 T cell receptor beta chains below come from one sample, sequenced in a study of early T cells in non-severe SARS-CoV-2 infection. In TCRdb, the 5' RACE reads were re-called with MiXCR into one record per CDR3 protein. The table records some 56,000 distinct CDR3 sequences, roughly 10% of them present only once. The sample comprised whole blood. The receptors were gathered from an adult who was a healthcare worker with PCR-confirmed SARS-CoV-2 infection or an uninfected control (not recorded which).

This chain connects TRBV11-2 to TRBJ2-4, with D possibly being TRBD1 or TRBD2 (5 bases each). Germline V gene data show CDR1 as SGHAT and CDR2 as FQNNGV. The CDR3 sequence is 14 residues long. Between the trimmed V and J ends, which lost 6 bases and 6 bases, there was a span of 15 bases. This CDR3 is CASSQDGARNIQYF. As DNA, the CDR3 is TGTGCCAGCAGTCAAGACGGGGCACGAAACATTCAGTACTTC.

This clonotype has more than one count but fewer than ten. DNA for the CDR3: TGTGCCAGCAGCCAGTATCGGGGTGAGCAGTTCTTC. This gives the protein CASSQYRGEQFF. The chain is built from TRBV14 and TRBJ2-1; tentative D call: TRBD2 (5 bases). Trimming took off 3 bases at V and 9 bases at J, with 9 bases between the two ends. The V gene's germline CDR1 is SGHDN and CDR2 FVKESK. This CDR3 comprises 12 residues.

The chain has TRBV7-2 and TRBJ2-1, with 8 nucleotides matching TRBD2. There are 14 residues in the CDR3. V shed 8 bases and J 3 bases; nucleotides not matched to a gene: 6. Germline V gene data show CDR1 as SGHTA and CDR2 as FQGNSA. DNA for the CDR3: TGTGCCAGCGTAGCGGGAACTCGCTACAATGAGCAGTTCTTC. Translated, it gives CASVAGTRYNEQFF.

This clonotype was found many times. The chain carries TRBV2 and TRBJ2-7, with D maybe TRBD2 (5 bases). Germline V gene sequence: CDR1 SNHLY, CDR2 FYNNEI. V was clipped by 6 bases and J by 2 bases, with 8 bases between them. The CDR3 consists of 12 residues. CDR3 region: CASSLTTYEQYF. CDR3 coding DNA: TGTGCCAGCAGCTTGACTACCTACGAGCAGTACTTC.

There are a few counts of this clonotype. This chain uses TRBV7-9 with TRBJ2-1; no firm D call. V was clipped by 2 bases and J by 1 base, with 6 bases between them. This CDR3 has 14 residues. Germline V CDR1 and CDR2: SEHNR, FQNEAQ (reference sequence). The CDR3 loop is CASSLFESYNEQFF. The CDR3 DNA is TGTGCCAGCAGCTTATTCGAATCCTACAATGAGCAGTTCTTC.

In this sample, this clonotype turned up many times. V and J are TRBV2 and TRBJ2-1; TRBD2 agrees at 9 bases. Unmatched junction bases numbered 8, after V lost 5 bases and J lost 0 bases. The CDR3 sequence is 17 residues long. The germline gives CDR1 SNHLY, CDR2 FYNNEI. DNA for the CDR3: TGTGCCAGCAGTCACCTGACTAGCGGAAGCTCCTACAATGAGCAGTTCTTC. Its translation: CASSHLTSGSSYNEQFF.

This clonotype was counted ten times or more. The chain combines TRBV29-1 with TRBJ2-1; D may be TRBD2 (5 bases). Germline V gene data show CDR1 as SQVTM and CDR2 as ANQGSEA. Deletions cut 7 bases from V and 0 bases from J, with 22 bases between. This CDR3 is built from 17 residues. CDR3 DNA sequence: TGCAGCGCCTCCCCAAAACTAGTTGTGAGCTCCTACAATGAGCAGTTCTTC. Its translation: CSASPKLVVSSYNEQFF.

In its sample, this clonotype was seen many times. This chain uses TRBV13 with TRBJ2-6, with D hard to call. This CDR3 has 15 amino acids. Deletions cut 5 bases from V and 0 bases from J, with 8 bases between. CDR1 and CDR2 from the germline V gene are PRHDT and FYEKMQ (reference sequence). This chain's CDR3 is CASSNTNSGANVLTF. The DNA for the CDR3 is TGTGCCAGCAGCAACACGAACTCTGGGGCCAACGTCCTGACTTTC.

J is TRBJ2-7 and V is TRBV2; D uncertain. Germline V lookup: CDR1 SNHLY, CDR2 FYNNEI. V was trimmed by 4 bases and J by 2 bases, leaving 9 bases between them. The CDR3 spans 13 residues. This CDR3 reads CASSVFQTYEQYF. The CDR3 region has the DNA TGTGCCAGCAGTGTGTTCCAAACCTACGAGCAGTACTTC.

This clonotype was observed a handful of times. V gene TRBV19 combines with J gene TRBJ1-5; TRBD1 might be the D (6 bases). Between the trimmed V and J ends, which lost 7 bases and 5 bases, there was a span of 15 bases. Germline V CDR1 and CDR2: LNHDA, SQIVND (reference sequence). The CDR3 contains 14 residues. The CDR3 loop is CASTPDSNYQPQHF. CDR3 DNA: TGTGCCAGTACCCCGGACAGCAATTATCAGCCCCAGCATTTT.

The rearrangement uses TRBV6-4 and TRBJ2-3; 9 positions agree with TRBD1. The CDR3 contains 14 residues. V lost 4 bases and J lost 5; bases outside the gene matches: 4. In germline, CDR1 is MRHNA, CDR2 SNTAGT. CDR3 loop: CASSGTGGIDTQYF. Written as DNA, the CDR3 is TGTGCCAGCAGTGGTACAGGGGGCATAGATACGCAGTATTTT.

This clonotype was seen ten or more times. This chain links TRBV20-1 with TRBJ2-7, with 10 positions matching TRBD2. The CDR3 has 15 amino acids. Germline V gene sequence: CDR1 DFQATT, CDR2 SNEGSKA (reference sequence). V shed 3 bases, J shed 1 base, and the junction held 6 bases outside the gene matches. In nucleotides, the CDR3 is TGCAGTGCTAGCAAGCGGGAGGGCTATTCCTACGAGCAGTACTTC. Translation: CSASKREGYSYEQYF.

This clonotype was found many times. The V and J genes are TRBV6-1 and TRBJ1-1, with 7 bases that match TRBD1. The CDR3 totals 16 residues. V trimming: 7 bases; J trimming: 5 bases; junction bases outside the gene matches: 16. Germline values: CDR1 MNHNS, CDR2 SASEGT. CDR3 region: CASTSDLRQGYTEAFF. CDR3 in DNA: TGTGCCAGCACCTCCGATTTAAGACAGGGCTATACTGAAGCTTTCTTT.

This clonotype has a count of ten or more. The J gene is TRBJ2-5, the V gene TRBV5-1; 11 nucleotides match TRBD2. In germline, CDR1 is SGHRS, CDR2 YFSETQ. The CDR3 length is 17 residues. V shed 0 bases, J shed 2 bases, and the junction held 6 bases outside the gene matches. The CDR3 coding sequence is TGCGCCAGCAGCTTGGTCCTAGCGGGAGGTCGTCAAGAGACCCAGTACTTC. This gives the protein CASSLVLAGGRQETQYF.

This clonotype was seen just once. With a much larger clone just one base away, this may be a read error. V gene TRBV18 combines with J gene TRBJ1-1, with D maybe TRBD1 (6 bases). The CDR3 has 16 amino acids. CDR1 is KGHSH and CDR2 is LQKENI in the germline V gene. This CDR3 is CTSSPPVDRRNTEAFF. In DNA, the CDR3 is TGTACCAGCTCACCACCGGTTGACAGGAGGAACACTGAAGCTTTCTTT. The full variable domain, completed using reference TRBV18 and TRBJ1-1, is NAGVMQNPRHLVRRRGQEARLRCSPMKGHSHVYWYRQLPEEGLKFMVYLQKENIIDESGMPKERFSAEFPKEGPSILRIQQVVRGDSAAYFCTSSPPVDRRNTEAFFGQGTRLTVV.

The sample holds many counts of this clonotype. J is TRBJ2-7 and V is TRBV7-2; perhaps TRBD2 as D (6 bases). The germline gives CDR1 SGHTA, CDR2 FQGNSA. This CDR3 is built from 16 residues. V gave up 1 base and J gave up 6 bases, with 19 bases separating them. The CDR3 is CASSLVYSGQGGEQYF. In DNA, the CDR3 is TGTGCCAGCAGCTTAGTTTACTCCGGCCAGGGAGGCGAGCAGTACTTC.

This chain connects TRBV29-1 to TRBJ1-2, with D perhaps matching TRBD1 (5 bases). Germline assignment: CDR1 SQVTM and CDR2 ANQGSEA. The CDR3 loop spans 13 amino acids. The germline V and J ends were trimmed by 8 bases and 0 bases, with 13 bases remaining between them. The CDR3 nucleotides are TGCAGCTCAATCCGACAGCCTAACTATGGCTACACCTTC. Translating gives CSSIRQPNYGYTF.

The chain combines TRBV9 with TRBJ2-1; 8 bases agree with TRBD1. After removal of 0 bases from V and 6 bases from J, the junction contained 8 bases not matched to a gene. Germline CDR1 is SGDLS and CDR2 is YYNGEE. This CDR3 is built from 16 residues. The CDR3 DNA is TGTGCCAGCAGCGTAGCAGGGGGCGGGGTAGCCAATGAGCAGTTCTTC. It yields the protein CASSVAGGGVANEQFF.

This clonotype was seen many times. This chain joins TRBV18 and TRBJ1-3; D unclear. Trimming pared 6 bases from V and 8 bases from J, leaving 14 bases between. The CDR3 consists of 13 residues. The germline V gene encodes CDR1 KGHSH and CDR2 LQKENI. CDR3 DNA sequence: TGTGCCAGCTCGTACCAATGGGGAGACACCATATATTTT. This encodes CASSYQWGDTIYF.

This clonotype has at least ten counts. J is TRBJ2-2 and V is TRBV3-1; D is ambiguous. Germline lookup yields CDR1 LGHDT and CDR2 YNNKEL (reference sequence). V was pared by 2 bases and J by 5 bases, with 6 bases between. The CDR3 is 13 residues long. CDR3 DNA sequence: TGTGCCAGCAGCCAACTGGCAACCGGGGAGCTGTTTTTT. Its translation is CASSQLATGELFF.

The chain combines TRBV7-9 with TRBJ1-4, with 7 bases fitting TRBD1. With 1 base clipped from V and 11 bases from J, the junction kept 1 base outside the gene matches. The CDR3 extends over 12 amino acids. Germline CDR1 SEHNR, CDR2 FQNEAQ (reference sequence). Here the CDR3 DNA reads TGTGCCAGCAGCTTAGAGACAGGGAAACTGTTTTTT. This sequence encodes CASSLETGKLFF. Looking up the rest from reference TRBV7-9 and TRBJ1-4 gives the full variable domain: DTGVSQNPRHKITKRGQNVTFRCDPISEHNRLYWYRQTLGQGPEFLTYFQNEAQLEKSRLLSDRFSAERPKGSFSTLEIQRTEQGDSAMYLCASSLETGKLFFGSGTQLSVL.

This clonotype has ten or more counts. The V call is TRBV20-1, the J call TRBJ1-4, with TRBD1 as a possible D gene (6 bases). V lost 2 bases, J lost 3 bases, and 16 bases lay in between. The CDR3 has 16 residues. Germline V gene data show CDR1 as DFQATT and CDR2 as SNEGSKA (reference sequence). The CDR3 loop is CSARSAGVLANEKLFF. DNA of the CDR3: TGCAGTGCTAGATCGGCAGGGGTTCTCGCTAATGAAAAACTGTTTTTT.

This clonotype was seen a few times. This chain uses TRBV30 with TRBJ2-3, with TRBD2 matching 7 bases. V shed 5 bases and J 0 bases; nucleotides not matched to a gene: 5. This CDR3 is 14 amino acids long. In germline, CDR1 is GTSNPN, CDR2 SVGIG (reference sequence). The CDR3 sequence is CAWGLGGSTDTQYF. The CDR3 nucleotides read TGTGCCTGGGGACTAGGCGGTAGCACAGATACGCAGTATTTT.

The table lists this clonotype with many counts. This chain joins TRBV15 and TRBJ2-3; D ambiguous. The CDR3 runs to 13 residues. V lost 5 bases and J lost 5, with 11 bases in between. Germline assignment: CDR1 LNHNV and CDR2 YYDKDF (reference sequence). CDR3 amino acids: CATSPLEKDTQYF. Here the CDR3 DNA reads TGTGCCACCAGCCCTTTGGAGAAAGATACGCAGTATTTT.

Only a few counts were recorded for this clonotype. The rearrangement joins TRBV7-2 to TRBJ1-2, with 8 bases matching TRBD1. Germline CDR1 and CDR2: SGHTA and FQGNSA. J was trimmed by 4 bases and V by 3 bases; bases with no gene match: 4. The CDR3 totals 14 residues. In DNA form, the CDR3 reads TGTGCCAGCAGCTTCCAGGGGGCAGGCTATGGCTACACCTTC. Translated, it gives CASSFQGAGYGYTF.

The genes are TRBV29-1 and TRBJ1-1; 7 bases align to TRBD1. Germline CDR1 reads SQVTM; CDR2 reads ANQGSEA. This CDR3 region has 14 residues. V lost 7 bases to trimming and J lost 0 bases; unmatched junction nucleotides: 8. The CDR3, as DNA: TGCAGCGGGACCGTGGGACAGTTGAACACTGAAGCTTTCTTT. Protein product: CSGTVGQLNTEAFF.